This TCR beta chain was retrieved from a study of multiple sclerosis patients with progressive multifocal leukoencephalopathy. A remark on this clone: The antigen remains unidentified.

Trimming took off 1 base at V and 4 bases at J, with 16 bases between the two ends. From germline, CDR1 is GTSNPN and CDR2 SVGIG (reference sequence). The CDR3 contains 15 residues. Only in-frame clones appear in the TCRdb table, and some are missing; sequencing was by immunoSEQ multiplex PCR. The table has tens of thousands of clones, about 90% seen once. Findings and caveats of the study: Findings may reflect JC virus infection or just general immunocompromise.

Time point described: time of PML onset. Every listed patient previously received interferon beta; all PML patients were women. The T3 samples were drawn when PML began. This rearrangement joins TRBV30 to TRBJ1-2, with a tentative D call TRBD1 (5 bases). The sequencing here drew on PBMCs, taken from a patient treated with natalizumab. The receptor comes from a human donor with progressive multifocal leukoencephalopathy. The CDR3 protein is CAWSEAGLGSYGYTF. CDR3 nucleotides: TGTGCCTGGAGTGAGGCAGGGTTGGGGTCCTATGGCTACACCTTC.